This T cell receptor (beta chain) stems from a study of CD8 T cells in Susac syndrome (dated by TCRdb to between 2019 and 2020). For the study in its entirety: Of the Susac syndrome patients who were sequenced, about 6 had clinically active disease and about 8 were in clinical remission. At the time of blood withdrawal, Susac syndrome patients were either therapy-naive, taking corticosteroids (with some also receiving IVIg), or on IVIg alone. The study used repertoire sequencing to test whether antigen drove CD8+ T cell activation and differentiation in Susac syndrome. Clonality of the CD8+ T cell repertoire was compared between about a dozen healthy donors, 14 Susac syndrome patients and fewer than 16 multiple sclerosis patients. Overall results and qualifications from the work: Susac syndrome CD8+ repertoires showed clonal expansion, highest in CD8+ TEMRA cells and greater in clinically active than remitting patients. The TCR sequencing and HLA analysis was acknowledged to have included a relatively small number of individuals. Under 20 and five Susac-specific public clones were found in the total CD8+ and CD8+ TEMRA repertoires, respectively.

V lost 2 bases and J lost 6 bases; the stretch between them is 12 bases long. From a lookup of the germline V gene (reference sequence), CDR1 and CDR2 are SGHNT and YYREEE. The CDR3, cysteine through phenylalanine, is 13 amino acids long. The entry retains the CDR3 DNA only, 39 bases that are in frame from base 1. Remarks on this clonotype: Its recognized antigen is unknown. The sample holds no much larger clone one base away, and base qualities are not on file.

High-throughput TCR beta sequencing profiled peripheral blood CD8+ and CD4+ T cells from healthy donors, Susac syndrome patients and multiple sclerosis patients. Recently defined diagnostic criteria for definite or probable disease were met by the Susac syndrome patients. CD8+ TEMRA cells were enriched by FACS, while bulk CD8+ and CD4+ T cells were purified by magnetic negative isolation. Blood was drawn into EDTA tubes, processed within 24 hours, and PBMCs were isolated by density gradient centrifugation. PBMCs destined for TCR sequencing were cryopreserved in liquid nitrogen and later thawed in a 37 °C water bath. The sorted or isolated CD4+, CD8+ and CD8+ TEMRA cells had a purity of 90% or higher. RNA was extracted using the RNeasy kit, and roughly 0.5 to 1 ug of the RNA was reverse transcribed with random hexamers. TCR beta CDR3 regions were amplified with the immunoSEQ multiplex PCR assay covering 54 Vbeta and 13 Jbeta segments. PCR amplification bias was corrected by using a synthetic template baseline for primer optimization and computational correction. Regarding the original processing steps: Reads were annotated to V, D and J genes according to IMGT and were analyzed with immunoSEQ Analyzer, with only productive sequences retained. Clonality was calculated as one minus the Shannon entropy normalized by log2 of the number of productive unique sequences. Public and private clones were assessed among the 100 most prevalent clones of each patient and control. Clones were defined as Susac-specific when absent from the healthy and MS cohorts, from roughly 1,100 published viral clones and from other ImmuneACCESS disease sequences. TCRdb redid the processing of the public reads, applying fastp at Q25 and MiXCR, and retained in-frame beta chains. Each record represents a unique CDR3 protein, reported with the most common genes and DNA among its rows. TCRdb's processing, not the study's, gives the V and J calls here. The sample table records 120,000 or so distinct CDR3 sequences; about 93% of these occur just once. The ten largest account for around 0.2% of the sample.

The sequence was obtained from a human donor with Susac syndrome. What was sequenced was CD8+ T cells from PBMCs. The receptor chain draws on TRBV5-4 and TRBJ2-7; TRBD2 is a weak D gene call, 7 bases matching. The CDR3 region reads CASSFAAGAEQYF. The base sequence is TGTGCCAGCAGCTTCGCTGCGGGGGCCGAGCAGTACTTC.